The clone carrying this T cell receptor beta chain was recorded a few times. Its antigen is as yet unknown. The record originates from a study of T cells in Graves' hyperthyroidism and ophthalmopathy. Points from the study as a whole: Appearing also in blood were most of the thyroid clonotypes expanded above 0.001. A median around 6.4 months before onset, the model predicted ophthalmopathy.

Trimming removed 2 bases at V and 15 bases at J, with 17 bases between. Germline CDR1 is LGHDT and CDR2 is YNNKEL (reference sequence). The CDR3 is made up of 13 amino acids. Amplified regions were TCR beta CDR3 sequences from RNA transcripts. TCR CDR3 regions were first amplified by RT-PCR with HTBI primers. TCRdb processed the multiplex PCR reads anew with MiXCR; each CDR3 protein has one entry. The sample holds around 280,000 distinct CDR3 sequences, approximately 13% seen once. The sequence derives from a woman in her thirties or forties with Graves' hyperthyroidism. The rearrangement joins TRBV3-1 to TRBJ2-1, with TRBD2 as a possible D gene (7 bases). Sample: blood. In nucleotides, the CDR3 is TGTGCCAGCAGCCAACCTGGGGGGGGCCGGTCGTTCTTC. It encodes CASSQPGGGRSFF.